Below are 7 T cell receptor beta chains sequenced from a single sample in a study of blood T cell repertoires in COVID-19. TCRdb keeps only in-frame clones here, not all; method: immunoSEQ multiplex PCR. Altogether about 87,000 clones are present, 85% to 90% being singletons, with the ten largest covering over 4%. Specimen: peripheral blood. The receptor source for this set is a man between 35 and 55 years old with acute or convalescent COVID-19.

The J gene is TRBJ1-6, the V gene TRBV30, with TRBD1 matching over 10 bases. This CDR3 has 15 residues. V trimming: 3 bases; J trimming: 8 bases; junction bases outside the gene matches: 7. Looked up from germline, CDR1 is GTSNPN and CDR2 is SVGIG (reference sequence). Written as DNA, the CDR3 is TGTGCCTGGAGCCTAGTGGGGACAGGGGATTCACCCCTCCACTTT. Encoded protein: CAWSLVGTGDSPLHF.

The V gene is TRBV3-1 (or the pseudogene TRBV3-2), the J gene TRBJ2-1, with D possibly being TRBD2 (5 bases). CDR3 size: 14 residues. V was shortened by 1 base and J by 11 bases, with 15 bases between the two germline ends. The germline gives CDR1 LGHDT, CDR2 YNNKEL (reference sequence). The CDR3 sequence: CASSQASGPDKQFF. The CDR3 DNA is TGTGCCAGCAGCCAAGCCAGCGGACCCGATAAGCAGTTCTTC.

This clone was picked up one time. J is TRBJ1-2 and V is TRBV10-3; perhaps TRBD1 as D (6 bases). Germline CDR1 is ENHRY and CDR2 is SYGVKD. V was cut by 1 base and J by 2 bases, with 8 bases left in between. The CDR3 is 14 residues long. CDR3 region: CAISELQGNYGYTF. The CDR3 DNA sequence: TGTGCCATCAGTGAGTTACAGGGCAACTATGGCTACACCTTC.

The V and J genes are TRBV9 and TRBJ1-5, with TRBD1 matching 11 bases. V shed 4 bases, J shed 6 bases, and the junction held 6 bases outside the gene matches. Germline assignment: CDR1 SGDLS and CDR2 YYNGEE. The CDR3 has 15 residues. The CDR3 DNA reads as TGTGCCAGCAGCACAGGGACAGGGGGGACTCAGCCCCAGCATTTT. Protein: CASSTGTGGTQPQHF.

The CDR3 DNA follows: TGTGCCAGTAGTATGCGGTGGAGCTCCTATAATTCACCCCTCCACTTT. Its translation is CASSMRWSSYNSPLHF. This chain uses TRBV19 with TRBJ1-6, with D unclear. In germline, CDR1 is LNHDA, CDR2 SQIVND (reference sequence). The CDR3 sequence is 16 residues long. V lost 3 bases and J 0 bases, leaving 9 bases between the germline ends.

CDR3 bases: TGTGCCAGCTCACCCCAGGGATTCGGCACCGGGGAGCTGTTTTTT. Its translation: CASSPQGFGTGELFF. The rearrangement links TRBV18 to TRBJ2-2, with D perhaps TRBD1 (5 bases). V lost 3 bases, J lost 4 bases, and 12 bases lay in between. CDR1 KGHSH and CDR2 LQKENI come from the germline V gene. The CDR3 is made up of 15 amino acids.

The chain links TRBV15 to TRBJ1-1; 8 bases agree with TRBD1. In germline, CDR1 is LNHNV, CDR2 YYDKDF (reference sequence). The trim removed 5 bases at V and 4 bases at J, leaving 6 bases unmatched. The CDR3 totals 14 residues. In DNA, the CDR3 is TGTGCCACCAGCGGGTCCAGGGGGCCCACTGAAGCTTTCTTT. It is translated as CATSGSRGPTEAFF. Full variable domain (rest looked up from reference TRBV15 and TRBJ1-1): DAMVIQNPRYQVTQFGKPVTLSCSQTLNHNVMYWYQQKSSQAPKLLFHYYDKDFNNEADTPDNFQSRRPNTSFCFLDIRSPGLGDTAMYLCATSGSRGPTEAFFGQGTRLTVV.